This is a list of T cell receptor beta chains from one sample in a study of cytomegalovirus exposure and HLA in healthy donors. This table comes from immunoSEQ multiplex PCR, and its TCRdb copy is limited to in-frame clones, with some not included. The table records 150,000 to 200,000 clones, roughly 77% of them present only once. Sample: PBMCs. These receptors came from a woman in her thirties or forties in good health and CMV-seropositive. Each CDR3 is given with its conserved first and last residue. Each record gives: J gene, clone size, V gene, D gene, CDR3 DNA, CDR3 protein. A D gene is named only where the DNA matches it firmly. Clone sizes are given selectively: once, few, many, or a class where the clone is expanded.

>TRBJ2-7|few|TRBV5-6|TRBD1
TGTGCCAGCAGCTTTAGAGGGACAGGGGCCTACGAGCAGTACTTC
CASSFRGTGAYEQYF
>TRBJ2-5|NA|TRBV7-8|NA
TGTGCCAGCAGCTTGATCGAGGGTGGAGAGACCCAGTACTTC
CASSLIEGGETQYF
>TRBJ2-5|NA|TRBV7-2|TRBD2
TGTGCCAGCAGCTTCGGCGGGGGGCGCCAGAAGACCCAGTACTTC
CASSFGGGRQKTQYF
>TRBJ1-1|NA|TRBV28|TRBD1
TGTGCCAGCAGTTTTTTAGGGGGCAAAGTTGAAGCTTTCTTT
CASSFLGGKVEAFF
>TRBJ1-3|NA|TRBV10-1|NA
TGCGCCAGCAGTGAGTCGAGGGCTGGAAACACCATATATTTT
CASSESRAGNTIYF
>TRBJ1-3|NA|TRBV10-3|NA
TGTGCCATCACCGACAACTCTGGAAACACCATATATTTT
CAITDNSGNTIYF
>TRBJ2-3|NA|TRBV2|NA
TGTGCCAGCAGAGACGGACTAAGCACAGATACGCAGTATTTT
CASRDGLSTDTQYF
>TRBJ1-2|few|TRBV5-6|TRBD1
TGTGCCAGCAGCTTAGGACAGGGTACCTATGGCTACACCTTC
CASSLGQGTYGYTF
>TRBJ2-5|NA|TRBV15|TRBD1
TGTGCCACCAGCAGAGTATCGGGACAGCGAGAGACCCAGTACTTC
CATSRVSGQRETQYF
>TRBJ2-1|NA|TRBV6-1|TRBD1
TGTGCCAGCAGCTCCGGGACAGGGAGGGCCAATGAGCAGTTCTTC
CASSSGTGRANEQFF
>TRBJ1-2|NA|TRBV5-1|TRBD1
TGCGCCAGCAGCCCCGACGGACAGGGCTCTGGCTACACCTTC
CASSPDGQGSGYTF
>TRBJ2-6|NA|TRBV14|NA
TGTGCCAGCAGCCATGTGGGGGCCTTCGCTGGGGCCAACGTCCTGACTTTC
CASSHVGAFAGANVLTF
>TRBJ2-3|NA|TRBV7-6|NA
TGTGCCAGCAGCCCCCCCGAGGTGGCGCAGTATTTT
CASSPPEVAQYF
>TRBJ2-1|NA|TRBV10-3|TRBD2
TGTGCCATCAGTGGAGGAACTAGCGGGAACAATGAGCAGTTCTTC
CAISGGTSGNNEQFF
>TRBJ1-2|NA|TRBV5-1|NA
TGCGCCAGCAGCTTAAACGGTAACTATGGCTACACCTTC
CASSLNGNYGYTF
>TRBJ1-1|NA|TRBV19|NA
TGTGCCAGTAGCGTCCAGGGAACCTACACTGAAGCTTTCTTT
CASSVQGTYTEAFF
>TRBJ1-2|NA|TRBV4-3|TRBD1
TGCGCCAGCAGCCACTCACTGACAGGGGCCATGAAGTATGGCTACACCTTC
CASSHSLTGAMKYGYTF
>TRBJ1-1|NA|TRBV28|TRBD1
TGTGCCAGCAGTTTAGGGACAGGGGGCATTGACACTGAAGCTTTCTTT
CASSLGTGGIDTEAFF
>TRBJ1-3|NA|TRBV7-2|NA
TGTGCCAGCAGCTTAGAACCGAGCTCTGGAAACACCATATATTTT
CASSLEPSSGNTIYF
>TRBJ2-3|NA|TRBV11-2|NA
TGTGCCAGCTCATCGGTGGGGAGGACGCAGTATTTT
CASSSVGRTQYF